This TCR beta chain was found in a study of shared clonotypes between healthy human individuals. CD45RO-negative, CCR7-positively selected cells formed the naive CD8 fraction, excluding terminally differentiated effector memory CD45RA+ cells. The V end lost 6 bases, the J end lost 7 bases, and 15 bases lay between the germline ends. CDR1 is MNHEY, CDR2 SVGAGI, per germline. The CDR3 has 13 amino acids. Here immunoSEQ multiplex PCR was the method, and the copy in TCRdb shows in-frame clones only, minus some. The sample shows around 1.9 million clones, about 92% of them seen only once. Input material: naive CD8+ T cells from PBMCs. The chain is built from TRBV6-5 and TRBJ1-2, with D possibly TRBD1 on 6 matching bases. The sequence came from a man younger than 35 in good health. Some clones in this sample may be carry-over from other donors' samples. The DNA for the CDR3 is TGTGCCAGCAGCCAACAGGGTCCCAGTGGCTACACCTTC. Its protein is CASSQQGPSGYTF.